The rows below give T cell receptor beta chains drawn from one sample of a study of OX40 agonist ivuxolimab in advanced cancers. The table came from immunoSEQ multiplex PCR; TCRdb's copy has only in-frame clones and leaves some out. This sample carries some 68,000 clones, 85% to 90% of them seen once, and the ten largest clones take roughly 10%. The sample consisted of CD4+ or CD8+ T cells sorted from blood, taken in a trial of the OX40 agonist ivuxolimab. The receptor set was obtained from an adult with an advanced solid tumor such as melanoma, head and neck, liver or kidney cancer. Both conserved end residues are trimmed from each CDR3.

J gene: TRBJ2-3
V gene: TRBV5-4
CDR3 protein: ASSPEAFLADTQY

J gene: TRBJ2-7
V gene: TRBV5-1
CDR3 protein: ASTLTSSSYEQY

J gene: TRBJ2-7
V gene: TRBV11-3
CDR3 protein: ASSLGGQGYYEQY

J gene: TRBJ2-1
V gene: TRBV6-6
CDR3 protein: ASGFDEQF

J gene: TRBJ2-4
V gene: TRBV19
CDR3 protein: ASSRPPSGGNIQY

J gene: TRBJ2-7
V gene: TRBV11-3
CDR3 protein: AIYRRRSYEQY

J gene: TRBJ2-2
V gene: TRBV27
CDR3 protein: ASSLSPGRTGELF

J gene: TRBJ2-7
V gene: TRBV28
CDR3 protein: ASTLTLPTAPSN

J gene: TRBJ2-3
V gene: TRBV6-6
CDR3 protein: ASSRGSGGKDTQY

J gene: TRBJ2-7
V gene: TRBV6-6
CDR3 protein: ASSRRSGGHEQY

J gene: TRBJ1-5
V gene: TRBV9
CDR3 protein: ARGAEKSNQPQH

J gene: TRBJ2-2
V gene: TRBV6-1
CDR3 protein: ASSARESGTGELF

J gene: TRBJ1-1
V gene: TRBV2
CDR3 protein: ASSRTGGPNTEAF

J gene: TRBJ2-5
V gene: TRBV28
CDR3 protein: ASSFTTSGRQTQY

J gene: TRBJ1-1
V gene: TRBV28
CDR3 protein: ASSLIVNTEAF

J gene: -
V gene: TRBV9
CDR3 protein: ASSVTGNSYEQY

J gene: TRBJ1-1
V gene: TRBV5-1
CDR3 protein: ASSLAVGRSTEAF

J gene: TRBJ2-5
V gene: TRBV2
CDR3 protein: ASSDGQGETQY

J gene: TRBJ2-2
V gene: TRBV7-3
CDR3 protein: ASSRGTSSGELF

J gene: TRBJ1-2
V gene: TRBV6-5
CDR3 protein: ASSFRGNGYT

J gene: TRBJ1-1
V gene: TRBV6-1
CDR3 protein: ASRLQGYDTEAF

J gene: TRBJ2-5
V gene: TRBV6-4
CDR3 protein: ASSAAIREKGQY

J gene: TRBJ2-1
V gene: TRBV2
CDR3 protein: ASSLYNEQF

J gene: TRBJ2-7
V gene: TRBV5-5
CDR3 protein: ASSLLAGSSYEQY

J gene: TRBJ1-1
V gene: TRBV29-1
CDR3 protein: SVPVIRGTEAF

J gene: TRBJ1-1
V gene: TRBV6-5
CDR3 protein: ASSRVGRTEAF

J gene: TRBJ2-7
V gene: TRBV9
CDR3 protein: ASSRGAGVLNYEQY

J gene: TRBJ1-2
V gene: TRBV5-1
CDR3 protein: ASSLGGQTLYGYT

J gene: TRBJ2-6
V gene: TRBV10-2
CDR3 protein: ASTRQGQYSGANVLT

J gene: TRBJ2-1
V gene: TRBV13
CDR3 protein: ASSLYRDRAYNEQF

J gene: TRBJ2-2
V gene: TRBV10-1
CDR3 protein: ASSKAGGTGELF

J gene: TRBJ1-5
V gene: TRBV6-1
CDR3 protein: ASSEGDRGSYEGQPQH

J gene: TRBJ1-5
V gene: TRBV4-1
CDR3 protein: ASSQDGTSNQPQH

J gene: TRBJ2-2
V gene: TRBV2
CDR3 protein: ASSRDRLTNTGELF

J gene: TRBJ1-3
V gene: TRBV5-5
CDR3 protein: ASSPGQLRNTIY

J gene: TRBJ2-3
V gene: TRBV7-2
CDR3 protein: ASSPDSGRDTQY

J gene: TRBJ1-1
V gene: TRBV12-2
CDR3 protein: ASRLGEDRADTEAF

J gene: TRBJ2-7
V gene: TRBV5-1
CDR3 protein: ASSVWYEQY

J gene: TRBJ2-7
V gene: TRBV7-9
CDR3 protein: ASSSLLGGEQY

J gene: TRBJ2-3
V gene: TRBV11-3
CDR3 protein: ASSSTGAGTDTQY

J gene: TRBJ1-2
V gene: TRBV10-3
CDR3 protein: AISVRGYDGYT

J gene: TRBJ2-3
V gene: TRBV7-9
CDR3 protein: ASSLSISTDTQY